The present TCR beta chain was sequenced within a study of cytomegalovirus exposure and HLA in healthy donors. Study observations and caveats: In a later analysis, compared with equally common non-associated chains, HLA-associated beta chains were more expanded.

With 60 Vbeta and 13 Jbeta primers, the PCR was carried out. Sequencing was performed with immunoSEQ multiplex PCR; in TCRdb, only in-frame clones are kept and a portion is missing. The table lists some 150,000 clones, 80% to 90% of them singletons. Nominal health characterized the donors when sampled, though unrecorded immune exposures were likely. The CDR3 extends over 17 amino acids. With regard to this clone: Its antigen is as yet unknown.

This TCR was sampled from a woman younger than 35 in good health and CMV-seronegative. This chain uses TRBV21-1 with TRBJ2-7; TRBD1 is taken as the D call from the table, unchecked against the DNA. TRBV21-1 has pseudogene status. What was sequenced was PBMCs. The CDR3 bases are TGTGCCAGCAGTACTTTGGGACAGGGGACCGGAGCCTACGAGCAGTACTTC. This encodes CASSTLGQGTGAYEQYF.